This T cell receptor (beta chain) was recovered during a study of OX40 agonist ivuxolimab in advanced cancers. A word on this clone: Its antigen is unidentified.

The CDR3 is made up of 12 amino acids. V lost 2 bases and J lost 5, with 9 bases in between. CDR1 and CDR2 from the germline V gene are SQVTM and ANQGSEA. Study-level points and caveats: Low normalized clonal expansion also occurred in some nonresponding patients. Circulating CD4+ and CD8+ T cells showed clonal expansion by week 6 at 0.1 to 3.0 mg/kg. The investigators did not determine what antigen specificity the expanded peripheral T cells had.

Sequencing used immunoSEQ multiplex PCR; TCRdb keeps in-frame clones, though not all of them. The sample carries around 34,000 clones, around four fifths recorded once. This chain uses TRBV29-1 with TRBJ1-2; D is unresolved. Material: CD4+ or CD8+ T cells sorted from blood, obtained in a trial of the OX40 agonist ivuxolimab. The clonotype originates from an adult with an advanced solid tumor such as melanoma, head and neck, liver or kidney cancer. CDR3 loop: CSVEWGVYGYTF. The CDR3 DNA follows: TGCAGCGTTGAATGGGGTGTATATGGCTACACCTTC.